This T cell receptor beta chain was documented in a study of radiation and T cells in renal cell carcinoma. TCRdb keeps only in-frame clones here, not all; method: immunoSEQ multiplex PCR. Of some 150,000 clones in the sample, roughly 90% were seen once. Time point meaning: blood 4 weeks post-SBRT, at nephrectomy. Documented treatment: 15 Gy SBRT to primary tumor, nephrectomy 4 weeks later. Nephrectomy followed 15 Gy stereotactic body radiation by 4 weeks. This renal cell carcinoma was of the clear cell type. J lost 4 bases, V lost 8 bases, and 15 bases had no gene match. The germline gives CDR1 MNHNY, CDR2 SVGAGI (reference sequence). This CDR3 is built from 16 residues. Points from the study as a whole: Baseline intratumoral clonotype presence is unknown without pretreatment biopsies. Top tumor clonotypes rose in blood 2 weeks post-radiation, then contracted.

Of note for this clone: What it recognizes is unknown.

The sequencing used blood, collected from a patient whose treatment included radiotherapy and nephrectomy. V usage is TRBV6-6 and J usage is TRBJ1-2; 8 bases fit TRBD1. The TCR was taken from a woman aged 45-65 years with renal cell carcinoma. As DNA, the CDR3 is TGTGCCAGCGTTGGTACACGGACAGGGTCAACCTATGGCTACACCTTC. Encoded protein: CASVGTRTGSTYGYTF.